One sample yielded the 11 T cell receptor beta chains listed below, sequenced in a study of blood T cell repertoires in COVID-19. The data were produced by immunoSEQ multiplex PCR, yet TCRdb's version contains in-frame clones alone and is incomplete. The table shows a few hundred thousand clones, with 80% to 90% occurring only once. The sample comprised peripheral blood. Receptors originate from a woman in her forties or fifties with COVID-19, enrolled during active disease.

The J gene is TRBJ2-3, the V gene TRBV24-1; tentatively, D is TRBD1 (5 bases). Germline values: CDR1 KGHDR, CDR2 SFDVKD. The V end lost 4 bases, the J end lost 1 base, and 17 bases lay between the germline ends. This CDR3 has 17 residues. CDR3 DNA sequence: TGTGCCACCAGTGACCCCGCCCCGGAAGGGGGCACAGATACGCAGTATTTT. Protein sequence: CATSDPAPEGGTDTQYF.

This clone was seen just once. The chain employs TRBV19 and TRBJ2-5; 8 bases map to TRBD1. Germline lookup yields CDR1 LNHDA and CDR2 SQIVND (reference sequence). This CDR3 is built from 15 residues. The V gene end was trimmed by 5 bases and the J gene end by 0 bases; junction bases not matched to a gene: 5. In DNA, the CDR3 is TGTGCCAGTAGTGGGGGACAGGCGTACCAAGAGACCCAGTACTTC. Its translation: CASSGGQAYQETQYF.

The chain carries TRBV30 and TRBJ2-3, with a possible D match to TRBD1 (6 bases). Looked up from germline, CDR1 is GTSNPN and CDR2 is SVGIG (reference sequence). The CDR3 is 14 residues long. V lost 5 bases and J lost 2, with 14 bases in between. DNA for the CDR3: TGTGCCTGGGGTCAGGGGACACACACAGATACGCAGTATTTT. Its translation is CAWGQGTHTDTQYF.

This chain joins TRBV6-5 and TRBJ1-4; TRBD1 aligns across 12 bases. The V gene end was trimmed by 2 bases and the J gene end by 13 bases; junction bases not matched to a gene: 5. CDR1 is MNHEY and CDR2 is SVGAGI in the germline V gene. This CDR3 comprises 14 residues. The CDR3 is CASSYGTGGFGLFF. DNA of the CDR3: TGTGCCAGCAGTTACGGGACAGGGGGCTTTGGACTGTTTTTT.

The chain joins TRBV11-2 to TRBJ2-6, with 7 bases fitting TRBD1. This CDR3 spans 18 amino acids. Germline V CDR1 and CDR2: SGHAT, FQNNGV. Trimming removed 4 bases from V and 0 bases from J; junction bases left unmatched: 9. The CDR3 is CASSSRDSQLSGANVLTF. DNA of the CDR3: TGTGCCAGCAGCTCCCGGGACAGCCAACTCTCTGGGGCCAACGTCCTGACTTTC.

This chain uses TRBV19 with TRBJ2-7; D may be TRBD2 (5 bases). CDR1 and CDR2 from the germline V gene are LNHDA and SQIVND (reference sequence). The V and J ends lost 0 bases and 5 bases respectively, with 14 bases between them. CDR3 length equals 15 residues. In DNA, the CDR3 is TGTGCCAGTAGTATAGATTTCAGCTTCGGGGACGAGCAGTACTTC. Its translation is CASSIDFSFGDEQYF.

DNA of the CDR3: TGTGCCAGCACCCGACAGGGTTTGACTAACTATGGCTACACCTTC. Translating gives CASTRQGLTNYGYTF. The V call is TRBV9, the J call TRBJ1-2, with TRBD1 identical over 7 bases. CDR3 length: 15 amino acids. Germline CDR1 is SGDLS and CDR2 is YYNGEE. With 6 bases clipped from V and 0 bases from J, the junction kept 8 bases outside the gene matches.

This rearrangement joins TRBV7-2 to TRBJ2-7; D call uncertain. Looked up from germline, CDR1 is SGHTA and CDR2 is FQGNSA. Trimming removed 6 bases from V and 0 bases from J, with 12 bases in between. This CDR3 is built from 14 residues. The CDR3 spells CASSSLSPSYEQYF. The CDR3 nucleotides read TGTGCCAGCAGTAGCTTGTCGCCCTCCTACGAGCAGTACTTC. Variable domain in full (rest from reference TRBV7-2 and TRBJ2-7): GAGVSQSPSNKVTEKGKDVELRCDPISGHTALYWYRQSLGQGLEFLIYFQGNSAPDKSGLPSDRFSAERTGGSVSTLTIQRTQQEDSAVYLCASSSLSPSYEQYFGPGTRLTVT.

Details on this clone: A junction end diverges from the germline sequence, so it may reflect a read error. This chain connects TRBV6-1 to TRBJ1-4; D ambiguous. Per the germline V gene, CDR1 is MNHNS and CDR2 is SASEGT. The CDR3 runs 14 residues. The CDR3 region has the DNA TGTGCCAGCAGAGAAGGACGGCGGAATGAAAAACTGTTTTTT. As protein: CASREGRRNEKLFF.

The chain is built from TRBV24-1 and TRBJ1-3, with 7 bases matching TRBD1. The V segment lost 3 bases and the J segment 3 bases; nucleotides outside the gene matches: 13. From germline, CDR1 is KGHDR and CDR2 SFDVKD. The CDR3 covers 18 residues. CDR3 protein: CATSDPVAGTESGNTIYF. The CDR3 bases are TGTGCCACCAGTGATCCTGTAGCCGGGACAGAAAGTGGAAACACCATATATTTT.

The chain links TRBV11-2 to TRBJ2-7; D is ambiguous. Germline assignment: CDR1 SGHAT and CDR2 FQNNGV. Trimming removed 5 bases at V and 2 bases at J, with 10 bases between. There are 13 residues in the CDR3. CDR3 DNA: TGTGCCAGCAGCCGTAATTTCCCCTACGAGCAGTACTTC. Translation: CASSRNFPYEQYF.